This T cell receptor (beta chain) was sequenced for a study of tumor-infiltrating lymphocytes in oesophageal squamous cell carcinoma. Using its own MiXCR run on the PCR reads, TCRdb lists one record per CDR3 protein. The sample yields 18,000 or so distinct CDR3 sequences, around 38% seen once. This CDR3 has 16 residues. V lost 5 bases and J 0 bases, leaving 14 bases between the germline ends. Germline V gene lookup returns CDR1 SGHVS and CDR2 FNYEAQ. J is TRBJ2-1 and V is TRBV7-6; weak D call: TRBD1 (5 bases). The sequenced sample consisted of normal esophageal tissue next to the tumor. The origin of this receptor is a male donor with esophageal squamous cell carcinoma. The CDR3 region has the DNA TGTGCCAGCAGCGCGGACACTTCGAGCTCCTACAATGAGCAGTTCTTC. Residues: CASSADTSSSYNEQFF.